A single sample gave rise to the 9 T cell receptor beta chains below, sequenced in a study of shared clonotypes between healthy human individuals. This table comes from immunoSEQ multiplex PCR, and its TCRdb copy is limited to in-frame clones, with some not included. The sample has about 2 million clones; 85% to 95% are singletons. Sequenced input: naive CD4+ T cells sorted from blood. Subset denoted: CD45RA+ positively selected. The receptor source for this set is a man between 18 and 29 years old in good health.

The chain combines TRBV11-2 with TRBJ1-1, with D possibly matching TRBD1 (5 bases). V dropped 9 bases and J dropped 7 bases, with 15 bases sitting between them. Per the germline V gene, CDR1 is SGHAT and CDR2 is FQNNGV. This CDR3 has 12 residues. CDR3 DNA sequence: TGTGCCAGTTGCCATGGGGCAGGTGAAGCTTTCTTT. The encoded protein is CASCHGAGEAFF.

The V gene is TRBV30, the J gene TRBJ1-1; 9 positions match TRBD1. Trimming cost V 7 bases and J 2 bases; bases outside gene matches: 11. CDR3 size: 15 residues. Germline lookup yields CDR1 GTSNPN and CDR2 SVGIG (reference sequence). CDR3 sequence: CASGTTGGKNTEAFF. The CDR3 DNA sequence: TGTGCCTCAGGGACAACAGGGGGCAAAAACACTGAAGCTTTCTTT.

The V and J genes are TRBV6-5 and TRBJ2-2; tentatively, D is TRBD1 or TRBD2 (5 bases each). From germline, CDR1 is MNHEY and CDR2 SVGAGI. Trimming left V 2 bases short and J 7 bases short, with 17 bases between. CDR3 length: 16 residues. The CDR3 DNA reads as TGTGCCAGCAGTTACGCCGGGACGAAGGTCTACGGGGAGCTGTTTTTT. This gives the protein CASSYAGTKVYGELFF.

The chain has TRBV18 and TRBJ2-4, with 8 bases that match TRBD1. Unmatched junction bases numbered 6, after V lost 3 bases and J lost 5 bases. The CDR3 runs to 15 residues. CDR1 KGHSH and CDR2 LQKENI come from the germline V gene. CDR3: CASSPPGQVQNIQYF. For the CDR3, the DNA is TGTGCCAGCTCACCCCCGGGACAGGTCCAAAACATTCAGTACTTC.

The chain uses TRBV13 and TRBJ2-6, with 7 positions matching TRBD1. The CDR3 is 17 amino acids. Germline V gene data show CDR1 as PRHDT and CDR2 as FYEKMQ (reference sequence). V shed 3 bases, J shed 3 bases, and the junction held 8 bases outside the gene matches. The CDR3 sequence is CASSFAQGMGGANVLTF. As DNA, the CDR3 is TGTGCCAGCAGCTTCGCACAGGGGATGGGTGGGGCCAACGTCCTGACTTTC.

This chain connects TRBV28 to TRBJ2-2, with a weak D call TRBD1 (5 bases). Looked up from germline, CDR1 is MDHEN and CDR2 is SYDVKM. V lost 4 bases and J 4 bases, leaving 13 bases between the germline ends. This CDR3 contains 15 residues. Here the CDR3 reads CASSSAGKGTGELFF. In DNA, the CDR3 is TGTGCCAGCAGTTCTGCAGGGAAAGGCACCGGGGAGCTGTTTTTT. Variable domain in full (rest from reference TRBV28 and TRBJ2-2): DVKVTQSSRYLVKRTGEKVFLECVQDMDHENMFWYRQDPGLGLRLIYFSYDVKMKEKGDIPEGYSVSREKKERFSLILESASTNQTSMYLCASSSAGKGTGELFFGEGSRLTVL.

This rearrangement joins TRBV4-1 to TRBJ2-1; D not resolved. The CDR3 consists of 15 residues. Germline assignment: CDR1 MGHRA and CDR2 YSYEKL. V was shortened by 5 bases and J by 3 bases, with 14 bases between the two germline ends. CDR3 in amino acids: CASSDTLNSYNEQFF. The CDR3 DNA reads as TGCGCCAGCAGCGACACGCTGAACAGCTACAATGAGCAGTTCTTC.

A word on this clone: Other DNA sequences in the same sample also yield this CDR3. The rearrangement joins TRBV18 to TRBJ2-5, with D possibly being TRBD2 (5 bases). The CDR3 length is 14 residues. Trimming stripped 0 bases from V and 2 bases from J, with 7 bases between. CDR1 is KGHSH, CDR2 LQKENI, per germline. This CDR3 reads CASSPPEGQETQYF. The CDR3 DNA sequence: TGTGCCAGCTCACCACCTGAGGGACAAGAGACCCAGTACTTC.

The chain joins TRBV7-3 to TRBJ1-1; D not certain. CDR3 size: 13 residues. With 4 bases removed from V and 11 bases from J, the gap between germline ends came to 17 bases. The germline V gene encodes CDR1 SGHTA and CDR2 FQGTGA. The DNA for the CDR3 is TGTGCCAGCAGCTCGGGAGCGGGGTCGGAGGCTTTCTTT. Encoded protein: CASSSGAGSEAFF.